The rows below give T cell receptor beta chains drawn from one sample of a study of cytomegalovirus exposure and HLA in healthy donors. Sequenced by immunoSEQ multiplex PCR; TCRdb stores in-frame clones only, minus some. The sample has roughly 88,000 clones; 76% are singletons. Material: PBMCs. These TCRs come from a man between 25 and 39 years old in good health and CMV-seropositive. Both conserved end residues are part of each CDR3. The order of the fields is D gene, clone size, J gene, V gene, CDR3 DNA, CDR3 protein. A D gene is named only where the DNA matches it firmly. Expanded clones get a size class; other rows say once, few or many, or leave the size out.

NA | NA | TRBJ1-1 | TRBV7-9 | TGTGCCAGCAGCTTAGAGGGGTCCGGTCCGCGGACTGAAGCTTTCTTT | CASSLEGSGPRTEAFF
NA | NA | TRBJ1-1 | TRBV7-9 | TGTTCCAGCAGCCCACAGGAGGGCATGAACACTGAAGCTTTCTTT | CSSSPQEGMNTEAFF
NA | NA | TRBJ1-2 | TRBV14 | TGTGCCAGCAGCCAAGATCTGGTCGAAGTACTTAACTATGGCTACACCTTC | CASSQDLVEVLNYGYTF
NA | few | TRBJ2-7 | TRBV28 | TGTGCCAGCAGTTTCCCAGGGGTATACGAGCAGTACTTC | CASSFPGVYEQYF
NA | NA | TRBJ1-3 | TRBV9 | TGTGCCAGCAGCCCGATGACAGGAGGAAACACCATATATTTT | CASSPMTGGNTIYF
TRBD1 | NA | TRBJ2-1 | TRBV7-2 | TGTGCCAGCAGCTTAGTGGGACAGGGATCCTACAATGAGCAGTTCTTC | CASSLVGQGSYNEQFF
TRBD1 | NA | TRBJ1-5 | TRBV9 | TGTGCCAGCAGCGTAGGGCAGGGGGCGAATCAGCCCCAGCATTTT | CASSVGQGANQPQHF
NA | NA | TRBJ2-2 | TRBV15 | TGTGCCACCAGCAGGAGAAGAGCGAACACCGGGGAGCTGTTTTTT | CATSRRRANTGELFF
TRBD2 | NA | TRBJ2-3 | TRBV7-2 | TGTGCCAGCAGCCCGGGACTAGCCACAGATACGCAGTATTTT | CASSPGLATDTQYF
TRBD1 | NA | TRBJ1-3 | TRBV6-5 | TGTGCCAGCAGTTACACGGACAGGCCCGGAAACACCATATATTTT | CASSYTDRPGNTIYF
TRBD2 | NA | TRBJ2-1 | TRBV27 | TGTGCCAGCAGTATGGGACTAGCCCTCGGATGGGAGCAGTTCTTC | CASSMGLALGWEQFF
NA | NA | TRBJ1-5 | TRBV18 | TGTGCCAGCTCACCTGAGTCGGGTAATCAGCCCCAGCATTTT | CASSPESGNQPQHF
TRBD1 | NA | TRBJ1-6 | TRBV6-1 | TGTGCCAGCAGTGATATGCAGGGGGCGAATTCACCCCTCCACTTT | CASSDMQGANSPLHF
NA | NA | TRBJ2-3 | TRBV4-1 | TGCGCCAGCAGCCCCCCGGGAGATACGCAGTATTTT | CASSPPGDTQYF
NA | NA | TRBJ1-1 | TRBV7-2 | TGTGCCAGCAGCTTTGGGCCAGGGCTCTTGAACACTGAAGCTTTCTTT | CASSFGPGLLNTEAFF
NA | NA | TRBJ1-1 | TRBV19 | TGTGCCAGTAGTTGGGGCGCAGGGTGGGACACTGAAGCTTTCTTT | CASSWGAGWDTEAFF